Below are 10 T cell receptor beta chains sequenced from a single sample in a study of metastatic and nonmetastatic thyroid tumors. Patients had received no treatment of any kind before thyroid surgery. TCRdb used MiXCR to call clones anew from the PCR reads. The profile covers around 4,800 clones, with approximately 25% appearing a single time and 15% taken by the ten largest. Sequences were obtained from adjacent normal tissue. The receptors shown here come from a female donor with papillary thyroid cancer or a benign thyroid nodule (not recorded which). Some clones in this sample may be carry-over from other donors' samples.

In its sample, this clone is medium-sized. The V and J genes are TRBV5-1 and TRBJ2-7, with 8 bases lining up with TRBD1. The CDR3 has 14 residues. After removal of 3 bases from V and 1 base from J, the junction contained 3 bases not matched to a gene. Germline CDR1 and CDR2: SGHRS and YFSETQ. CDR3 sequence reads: CASSWRDRSYEQYF. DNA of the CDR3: TGCGCCAGCAGCTGGCGGGACAGGTCCTACGAGCAGTACTTC.

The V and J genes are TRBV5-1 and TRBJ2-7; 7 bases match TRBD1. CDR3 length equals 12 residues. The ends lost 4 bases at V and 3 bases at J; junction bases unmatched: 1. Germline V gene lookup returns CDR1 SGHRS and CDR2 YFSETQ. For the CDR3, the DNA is TGCGCCAGCAGCAGGGACAGCTACGAGCAGTACTTC. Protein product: CASSRDSYEQYF.

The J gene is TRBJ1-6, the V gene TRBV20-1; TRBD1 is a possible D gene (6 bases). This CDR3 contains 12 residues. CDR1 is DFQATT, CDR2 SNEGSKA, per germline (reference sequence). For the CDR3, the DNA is TGCAGCGTGGGGACACCGAATTCACCCCTCCACTTT. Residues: CSVGTPNSPLHF.

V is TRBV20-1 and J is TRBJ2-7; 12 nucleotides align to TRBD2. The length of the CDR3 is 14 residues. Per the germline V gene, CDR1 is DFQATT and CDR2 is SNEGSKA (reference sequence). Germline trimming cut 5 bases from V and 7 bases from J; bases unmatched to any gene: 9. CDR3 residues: CSAPLLAGGTEQYF. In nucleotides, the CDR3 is TGCAGTGCTCCCCTACTAGCGGGAGGAACGGAGCAGTACTTC.

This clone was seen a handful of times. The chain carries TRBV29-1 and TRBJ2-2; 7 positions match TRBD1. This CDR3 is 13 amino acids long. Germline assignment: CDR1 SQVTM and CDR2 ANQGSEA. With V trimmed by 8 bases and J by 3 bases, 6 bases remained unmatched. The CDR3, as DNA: TGCAGCTTAGACAGGGTCTACACCGGGGAGCTGTTTTTT. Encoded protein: CSLDRVYTGELFF.

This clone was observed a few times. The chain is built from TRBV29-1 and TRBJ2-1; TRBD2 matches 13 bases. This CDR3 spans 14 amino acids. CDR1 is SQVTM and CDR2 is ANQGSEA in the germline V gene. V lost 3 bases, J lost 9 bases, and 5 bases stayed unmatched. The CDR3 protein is CSVDGLAGAGEQFF. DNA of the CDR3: TGCAGCGTTGATGGACTAGCGGGAGCAGGTGAGCAGTTCTTC.

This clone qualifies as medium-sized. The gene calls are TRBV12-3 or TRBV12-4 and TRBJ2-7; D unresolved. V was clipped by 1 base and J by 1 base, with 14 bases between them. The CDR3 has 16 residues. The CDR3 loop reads CASSLVFPKGSYEQYF. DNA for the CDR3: TGTGCCAGCAGTTTAGTCTTCCCGAAGGGTTCCTACGAGCAGTACTTC.

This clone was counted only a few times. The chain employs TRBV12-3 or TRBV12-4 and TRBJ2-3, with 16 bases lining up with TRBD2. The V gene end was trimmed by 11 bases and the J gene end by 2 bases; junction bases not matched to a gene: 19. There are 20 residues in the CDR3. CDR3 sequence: CACQFGTSGRVFRPTDTQYF. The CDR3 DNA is TGTGCCTGTCAGTTTGGGACTAGCGGGAGGGTATTTCGTCCCACAGATACGCAGTATTTT.

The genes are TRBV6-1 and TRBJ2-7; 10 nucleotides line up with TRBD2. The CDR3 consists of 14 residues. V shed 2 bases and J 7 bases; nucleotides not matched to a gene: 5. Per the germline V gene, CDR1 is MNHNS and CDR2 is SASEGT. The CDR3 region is CASSERAGGQEQYF. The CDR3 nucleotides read TGTGCCAGCAGTGAAAGAGCGGGGGGGCAAGAGCAGTACTTC.

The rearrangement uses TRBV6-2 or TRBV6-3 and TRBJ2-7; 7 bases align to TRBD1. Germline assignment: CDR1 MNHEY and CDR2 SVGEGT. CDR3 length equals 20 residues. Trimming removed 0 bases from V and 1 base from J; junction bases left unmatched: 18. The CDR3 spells CASSYSRSTPGTAASYEQYF. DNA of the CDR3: TGTGCCAGCAGTTACTCGCGGTCTACGCCTGGGACAGCCGCTTCCTACGAGCAGTACTTC.